The clone carrying this T cell receptor beta chain was found a few times. Its antigen is unknown. Sample-barcoded 5' priming and a J-beta primer mix drove a second PCR of about 6 to 11 cycles. One entry per CDR3 protein, called by TCRdb with MiXCR from the 5' RACE reads. The top ten hold 23% of the sample, which has around 1,900,000 distinct CDR3 sequences, about two fifths seen once. This sample was included in a study of blood T cells in healthy people across ages. About the study: The capture of about one barcoded beta molecule per two T cells was achieved by template switching.

Study conclusions and caveats: With age, beta diversity per million T cells declined roughly linearly, significantly by approximately 40. More naive CD4+ cells and higher diversity marked long-lived donors relative to aged donors. Because sorting was not performed, PBMCs prevented conclusive naive versus antigen-experienced comparison.

The sample consisted of blood. This TCR derives from a human donor in good health.

CDR3 amino acids: CASSQTGAQEKLFF. CDR3 nucleotides: TGCGCCAGCAGCCAGACAGGGGCGCAAGAAAAACTGTTTTTT. V is TRBV4-3 and J is TRBJ1-4; TRBD1 aligns across 8 bases. The trim removed 3 bases at V and 8 bases at J, leaving 5 bases unmatched. This CDR3 spans 14 amino acids. Germline V gene data show CDR1 as LGHNA and CDR2 as YSLEER.